A selection of T cell receptor beta chains follows, all from one sample in a study of T cells in Graves' hyperthyroidism and ophthalmopathy. Each CDR3 protein is one row after TCRdb ran MiXCR on the multiplex PCR reads. Here the sample spans hundreds of thousands of distinct CDR3 sequences, roughly 15% being singletons. The source material was blood. These receptors all come from a woman in her forties with Graves' ophthalmopathy. The CDR3 runs from the conserved cysteine through the conserved F or W. A D gene is named only where the DNA matches it firmly. A clone size is listed for some rows: how often the clone was seen (once, few, many), or a class if it is expanded.

J	D	V	size	DNA	CDR3
TRBJ1-2	-	TRBV5-1	few	TGCGCCAGCAGTGGAGGGGGGGTCTATGGCTACACCTTC	CASSGGGVYGYTF
TRBJ2-2	TRBD2	TRBV20-1	-	TGCAGTGCCGGGGATACTAGCGGGACCAACACCGGGGAGCTGTTTTTT	CSAGDTSGTNTGELFF
TRBJ1-1	-	TRBV24-1	-	TGTGCCACCAGTGATTCTGGGGGCTCTTCTGAAGCTTTCTTT	CATSDSGGSSEAFF
TRBJ2-5	-	TRBV5-1	-	TGTGCCAGCAGCTTATCTCTATATCCCTCACAAGAGACCCAGTACTTC	CASSLSLYPSQETQYF
TRBJ2-2	-	TRBV11-2	many	TGTGCCAGCAGCTTTATTGGGGGGCCCGGGGAGCTGTTTTTT	CASSFIGGPGELFF
TRBJ2-1	TRBD2	TRBV4-1	-	TGCGCCAGCAGCCAAGGGGAGACTAGCGGGAGCTACAATGAGCAGTTCTTC	CASSQGETSGSYNEQFF
TRBJ1-5	TRBD1	TRBV7-2	many	TGTGCCAGCAGTTTTGGACAGGGAAGCGGTCAGCCCCAGCATTTT	CASSFGQGSGQPQHF
TRBJ1-1	-	TRBV28	many	TGTGCCAGCAGTTTGTTGTCTAGGGGGAAGAACACTGAAGCTTTCTTT	CASSLLSRGKNTEAFF
TRBJ1-2	-	TRBV28	many	TGTGCCAGCAGTAGAGCTAACTATGGCTACACCTTC	CASSRANYGYTF
TRBJ1-3	-	TRBV29-1	-	TGCAGCGTTGCCCTGTTAAGCTCTGGAAACACCATATATTTT	CSVALLSSGNTIYF
TRBJ1-5	TRBD1	TRBV7-9	few	TGTGCCAGCAGCTCGACAGGGCCCCAGCCCCAGCATTTT	CASSSTGPQPQHF
TRBJ2-2	TRBD1	TRBV6-1	many	TGTGCCAGCAGCCCTCTGGGGACAGGCAACACCGGGGAGCTGTTTTTT	CASSPLGTGNTGELFF
TRBJ2-5	TRBD1	TRBV20-1	many	TGCAGTGCTAGAGACCCGCGGGGACAGGGGACGGGAGAGACCCAGTACTTC	CSARDPRGQGTGETQYF
TRBJ2-7	TRBD2	TRBV7-2	few	TGTGCCAGCAGCCCCGGGGTAGCGGGGGGAGACTCCTACGAGCAGTACTTC	CASSPGVAGGDSYEQYF
TRBJ1-6	TRBD1	TRBV10-2	-	TGCGCCAGCAGTGACCCCTCTCGACAGGGAAAGGGTTCACCCCTCCACTTT	CASSDPSRQGKGSPLHF
TRBJ2-7	TRBD1	TRBV7-8	many	TGTGCCAGCAGCTTGGGGACAGCGCCAGTCTACGAGCAGTACTTC	CASSLGTAPVYEQYF
TRBJ2-2	-	TRBV4-1	-	TGCGCCAGCAGCCAAGTTAGGGGGGTAACGCCCGGGGAGCTGTTTTTT	CASSQVRGVTPGELFF